Listed below are T cell receptor beta chains from one sample, sequenced in a study of cytomegalovirus exposure and HLA in healthy donors. The assay was immunoSEQ multiplex PCR, and TCRdb's table has in-frame clones only and misses some. In the table there are approximately 220,000 clones, around 90% of which are singletons. What was sequenced was PBMCs. These receptors all stem from a woman aged 18-29 years in good health and CMV-seronegative. Both conserved end residues are part of each CDR3. The order of the fields is V gene, J gene, clone size, D gene, CDR3 protein, CDR3 DNA. The D gene is left open where the match is weak. Clone size, where shown, is once, few, many, or a class for clones that have expanded.

v_gene: TRBV6-6
j_gene: TRBJ1-1
abundance: NA
d_gene: NA
CDR3aa: CASSYSGGGNTEAFF
CDR3nt: TGTGCCAGCAGTTACTCCGGGGGTGGGAACACTGAAGCTTTCTTT

v_gene: TRBV11-1
j_gene: TRBJ1-1
abundance: NA
d_gene: NA
CDR3aa: CASSLVSTAWGRWTEAFF
CDR3nt: TGTGCCAGCAGCTTAGTTTCAACCGCCTGGGGGCGGTGGACTGAAGCTTTCTTT

v_gene: TRBV19
j_gene: TRBJ1-1
abundance: NA
d_gene: NA
CDR3aa: CASIIARDSNTEAFF
CDR3nt: TGTGCCAGTATCATAGCCAGGGATTCGAACACTGAAGCTTTCTTT

v_gene: TRBV12-5
j_gene: TRBJ1-1
abundance: NA
d_gene: NA
CDR3aa: CASGFSRLTEAFF
CDR3nt: TGTGCTAGTGGTTTCTCCAGGCTAACTGAAGCTTTCTTT

v_gene: TRBV5-4
j_gene: TRBJ2-1
abundance: NA
d_gene: NA
CDR3aa: CASSFRSVLGHEQFF
CDR3nt: TGTGCCAGCAGCTTTCGAAGCGTTTTAGGCCATGAGCAGTTCTTC

v_gene: TRBV2
j_gene: TRBJ1-1
abundance: NA
d_gene: TRBD1
CDR3aa: CASRNQGVRTEAFF
CDR3nt: TGTGCCAGCAGAAACCAGGGGGTTAGGACTGAAGCTTTCTTT

v_gene: TRBV30
j_gene: TRBJ2-5
abundance: NA
d_gene: TRBD1
CDR3aa: CAWKGQGLETQYF
CDR3nt: TGTGCCTGGAAAGGACAGGGGTTGGAGACCCAGTACTTC

v_gene: TRBV6-5
j_gene: TRBJ1-5
abundance: NA
d_gene: TRBD1
CDR3aa: CASSYRQGSQPQHF
CDR3nt: TGTGCCAGCAGTTACCGACAGGGAAGTCAGCCCCAGCATTTT

v_gene: TRBV14
j_gene: TRBJ2-1
abundance: NA
d_gene: TRBD1
CDR3aa: CASSQAFMTGPMFGEQFF
CDR3nt: TGTGCCAGCAGCCAAGCTTTTATGACAGGGCCGATGTTTGGTGAGCAGTTCTTC

v_gene: TRBV30
j_gene: TRBJ2-1
abundance: NA
d_gene: TRBD2
CDR3aa: CAWGTTDNEQFF
CDR3nt: TGTGCCTGGGGGACTACCGACAATGAGCAGTTCTTC

v_gene: TRBV4-1
j_gene: TRBJ2-7
abundance: NA
d_gene: TRBD1
CDR3aa: CASSHTGTGVGEQYF
CDR3nt: TGCGCCAGCAGCCATACCGGGACAGGAGTCGGCGAGCAGTACTTC

v_gene: TRBV4-2
j_gene: TRBJ2-1
abundance: NA
d_gene: TRBD2
CDR3aa: CASSHYSSGQYNEQFF
CDR3nt: TGTGCCAGCAGCCATTACTCTAGCGGGCAATACAATGAGCAGTTCTTC

v_gene: TRBV4-1
j_gene: TRBJ1-1
abundance: NA
d_gene: TRBD1
CDR3aa: CASSQKQGAGTEAFF
CDR3nt: TGCGCCAGCAGCCAAAAACAGGGGGCTGGCACTGAAGCTTTCTTT

v_gene: TRBV7-9
j_gene: TRBJ1-1
abundance: NA
d_gene: NA
CDR3aa: CASSSSVNTEAFF
CDR3nt: TGTGCCAGCAGCTCATCGGTGAACACTGAAGCTTTCTTT

v_gene: TRBV30
j_gene: TRBJ2-7
abundance: NA
d_gene: NA
CDR3aa: CACTPRPPDEQYF
CDR3nt: TGTGCCTGTACTCCTAGACCCCCGGACGAGCAGTACTTC

v_gene: TRBV27
j_gene: TRBJ2-1
abundance: NA
d_gene: NA
CDR3aa: CASSIQGVGYNEQFF
CDR3nt: TGTGCCAGCAGTATACAGGGAGTAGGCTACAATGAGCAGTTCTTC

v_gene: TRBV27
j_gene: TRBJ1-2
abundance: NA
d_gene: NA
CDR3aa: CASSSPGQSYGYTF
CDR3nt: TGTGCCAGCAGTTCCCCGGGACAATCCTATGGCTACACCTTC

v_gene: TRBV7-8
j_gene: TRBJ1-6
abundance: few
d_gene: NA
CDR3aa: CASSSPPGRAAGSPLHF
CDR3nt: TGTGCCAGCAGCTCCCCACCAGGCAGGGCAGCGGGTTCACCCCTCCACTTT

v_gene: TRBV6-6
j_gene: TRBJ2-1
abundance: NA
d_gene: NA
CDR3aa: CASSQDWGQNNEQFF
CDR3nt: TGTGCCAGCAGCCAGGACTGGGGGCAGAACAATGAGCAGTTCTTC

v_gene: TRBV25-1
j_gene: TRBJ1-2
abundance: NA
d_gene: NA
CDR3aa: CASSGAGSGFHGYTF
CDR3nt: TGTGCCAGCAGTGGGGCGGGCAGTGGCTTCCATGGCTACACCTTC

v_gene: TRBV10-3
j_gene: TRBJ2-1
abundance: NA
d_gene: TRBD2
CDR3aa: CAISVAGGWDEQFF
CDR3nt: TGTGCCATCAGTGTAGCGGGAGGTTGGGATGAGCAGTTCTTC

v_gene: TRBV2
j_gene: TRBJ2-7
abundance: NA
d_gene: NA
CDR3aa: CASYFRVGSYEQYF
CDR3nt: TGTGCCAGCTACTTCAGGGTAGGCTCCTACGAGCAGTACTTC

v_gene: TRBV29-1
j_gene: TRBJ2-1
abundance: NA
d_gene: TRBD2
CDR3aa: CSVEGGRARDEQFF
CDR3nt: TGCAGCGTCGAGGGCGGGAGGGCAAGGGATGAGCAGTTCTTC

v_gene: TRBV28
j_gene: TRBJ2-6
abundance: NA
d_gene: NA
CDR3aa: CASSLLRASGANVLTF
CDR3nt: TGTGCCAGCAGTTTGTTGAGGGCATCTGGGGCCAACGTCCTGACTTTC

v_gene: TRBV6-1
j_gene: TRBJ2-3
abundance: NA
d_gene: TRBD2
CDR3aa: CASSAGGRSTDTQYF
CDR3nt: TGTGCCAGCAGTGCGGGAGGCAGAAGCACAGATACGCAGTATTTT

v_gene: TRBV19
j_gene: TRBJ2-7
abundance: NA
d_gene: TRBD2
CDR3aa: CASSITSGRAYEQYF
CDR3nt: TGTGCCAGTAGTATCACTAGCGGGAGGGCGTACGAGCAGTACTTC

v_gene: TRBV6-4
j_gene: TRBJ1-2
abundance: NA
d_gene: TRBD1
CDR3aa: CASSDQQGARYGYTF
CDR3nt: TGTGCCAGCAGTGATCAACAGGGGGCCCGCTATGGCTACACCTTC

v_gene: TRBV11-2
j_gene: TRBJ1-1
abundance: once
d_gene: TRBD1
CDR3aa: CATKDRGLNTEAFF
CDR3nt: TGTGCCACCAAAGACAGGGGGCTGAACACTGAAGCTTTCTTT

v_gene: TRBV5-1
j_gene: TRBJ2-7
abundance: once
d_gene: NA
CDR3aa: CASSLAARGGYEQYF
CDR3nt: TGCGCCAGCAGCTTGGCCGCTAGGGGGGGCTACGAGCAGTACTTC

v_gene: TRBV2
j_gene: TRBJ2-3
abundance: NA
d_gene: NA
CDR3aa: CASSPVGGISTDTQYF
CDR3nt: TGTGCCAGCAGCCCTGTCGGGGGAATTAGCACAGATACGCAGTATTTT

v_gene: TRBV27
j_gene: TRBJ1-2
abundance: NA
d_gene: NA
CDR3aa: CASSLTGFYGYTF
CDR3nt: TGTGCCAGCAGTTTAACCGGGTTCTATGGCTACACCTTC

v_gene: TRBV28
j_gene: TRBJ2-1
abundance: once
d_gene: NA
CDR3aa: CASSPRSRNNEQFF
CDR3nt: TGTGCCAGCAGTCCCCGGTCCCGAAACAATGAGCAGTTCTTC